This TCR beta chain was documented in a study of cytomegalovirus exposure and HLA in healthy donors. V dropped 0 bases and J dropped 3; count of bases not matched to a gene: 3. Germline CDR1 reads SGDLS; CDR2 reads YYNGEE. This CDR3 region has 15 residues. Amplification used 60 Vbeta primers and 13 Jbeta primers. Profiled with immunoSEQ multiplex PCR; TCRdb holds only in-frame clones, not every one. Its table lists 200,000 to 250,000 clones. J is TRBJ2-7 and V is TRBV9; TRBD2 agrees at 10 bases. Sequencing input: PBMCs. The receptor was isolated from a woman aged 30 to 39 in good health and CMV-seropositive. The CDR3: CASSVGAGGVYEQYF. As DNA, the CDR3 is TGTGCCAGCAGCGTAGGAGCGGGAGGGGTCTACGAGCAGTACTTC.